What follows are 29 T cell receptor beta chains derived from one specimen sequenced in a study of low-dose radiotherapy and immunotherapy resistance in tumors. The time point is: before trial treatment. Gene-specific TRAV and TRBV primers were used for first-strand cDNA, covering alpha and beta chains. TCR amplification involved 20 PCR cycles with a constant-region primer and V-primer adapter. A single record per CDR3 protein comes from TCRdb applying MiXCR to the reads. The sample includes 65,000 to 90,000 distinct CDR3 sequences, around 18% of them seen just once. The sample here was PBMCs, taken before treatment. The receptors here all came from a male donor with prostate cancer.

This clonotype was picked up a small number of times. V and J are TRBV20-1 and TRBJ1-1; D may be TRBD1 (5 bases). The CDR3 has 13 residues. The germline V and J ends were trimmed by 3 bases and 1 base, with 9 bases remaining between them. Germline CDR1 and CDR2: DFQATT and SNEGSKA (reference sequence). For the CDR3, the DNA is TGCAGTGCTAGGGGACGGACGAACACTGAAGCTTTCTTT. This encodes CSARGRTNTEAFF.

This clonotype has a count of ten or more. The chain employs TRBV7-9 and TRBJ2-1, with TRBD2 as a possible D gene (6 bases). V lost 6 bases, J lost 4 bases, and 10 bases lay in between. This CDR3 comprises 13 residues. Germline CDR1 and CDR2: SEHNR and FQNEAQ (reference sequence). This CDR3 reads CASSGGSYNEQFF. The DNA for the CDR3 is TGTGCCAGCAGTGGGGGGTCTTACAATGAGCAGTTCTTC.

This clonotype was recorded many times. The chain combines TRBV29-1 with TRBJ2-7; D unresolved. This CDR3 has 14 amino acids. Per germline, CDR1 SQVTM and CDR2 ANQGSEA. The V end lost 2 bases, the J end lost 0 bases, and 11 bases lay between the germline ends. DNA of the CDR3: TGCAGCGTTGAAACGGGTAGGAGCTCCTACGAGCAGTACTTC. Amino acids: CSVETGRSSYEQYF.

There are many counts of this clonotype. The V gene is TRBV20-1, the J gene TRBJ1-1, with D maybe TRBD1 (5 bases). Germline V gives CDR1 DFQATT, CDR2 SNEGSKA (reference sequence). V shed 6 bases and J shed 6 bases, with 14 bases lying between them. CDR3 length: 12 residues. The CDR3 DNA is TGCAGTGCCACACCAGGGCAGGCTGAAGCTTTCTTT. It yields the protein CSATPGQAEAFF.

The table lists this clonotype with many counts. The V and J genes are TRBV30 and TRBJ2-1; 9 nucleotides line up with TRBD2. The CDR3 totals 16 residues. CDR1 is GTSNPN and CDR2 is SVGIG in the germline V gene (reference sequence). V lost 1 base, J lost 4 bases, and 8 bases stayed unmatched. The CDR3 spells CAWSAGTSWEYNEQFF. CDR3 DNA: TGTGCCTGGAGTGCTGGGACTAGCTGGGAATACAATGAGCAGTTCTTC.

As to this clonotype: A far larger clone lies a single base away; this is likely a read error. The rearrangement links TRBV6-8 to TRBJ1-1, with D unresolved. The CDR3 spans 13 residues. The germline CDR1 and CDR2 sequences are MNHGY and SAAAGT. The CDR3 region is CTSRNRRPFEAFF. The CDR3 DNA reads as TGTACCAGCAGAAACCGCCGGCCCTTTGAAGCTTTCTTT.

This clonotype has a count of ten or more. The chain recombines TRBV6-1 with TRBJ1-6; perhaps TRBD1 as D (6 bases). The CDR3 length is 15 residues. Germline CDR1 and CDR2: MNHNS and SASEGT. V was trimmed by 2 bases and J by 6 bases, leaving 11 bases between them. This chain's CDR3 is CASSELRGFNSPLHF. The CDR3 DNA reads as TGTGCCAGCAGTGAACTCAGGGGATTTAATTCACCCCTCCACTTT.

This clonotype was detected ten times or more. The V gene is TRBV2, the J gene TRBJ1-5; the D is unclear. With 5 bases removed from V and 0 bases from J, the gap between germline ends came to 5 bases. The CDR3 extends over 13 amino acids. CDR1 and CDR2 from the germline V gene are SNHLY and FYNNEI. Written as DNA, the CDR3 is TGTGCCAGCAGTCAGGATAGCAATCAGCCCCAGCATTTT. Protein: CASSQDSNQPQHF.

The rearrangement links TRBV29-1 to TRBJ1-4; D gene unclear. V was clipped by 5 bases and J by 6 bases, with 22 bases between them. In germline, CDR1 is SQVTM, CDR2 ANQGSEA. The CDR3 spans 16 residues. CDR3 region: CSVREGNSRTYEKLFF. CDR3 bases: TGCAGCGTTCGGGAAGGGAATTCACGGACCTATGAAAAACTGTTTTTT.

This clonotype occurred many times. The chain employs TRBV19 and TRBJ1-6; weak D call: TRBD1 (6 bases). Germline V gives CDR1 LNHDA, CDR2 SQIVND (reference sequence). CDR3 length: 16 amino acids. Trimming left V 3 bases short and J 5 bases short, with 14 bases between. For the CDR3, the DNA is TGTGCCAGTAGTATCCGGGGGGCTTCGAATAATTCACCCCTCCACTTT. Translation: CASSIRGASNNSPLHF.

This clonotype was seen only a few times. This chain joins TRBV18 and TRBJ1-1, with 8 bases fitting TRBD1. This CDR3 contains 15 residues. J lost 4 bases, V lost 3 bases, and 7 bases had no gene match. CDR1 is KGHSH and CDR2 is LQKENI in the germline V gene. CDR3 residues: CASSPPGGAGTEAFF. The CDR3 coding sequence is TGTGCCAGCTCACCTCCAGGGGGCGCTGGCACTGAAGCTTTCTTT.

This clonotype has ten or more counts. The chain links TRBV27 to TRBJ1-4; D is unresolved. The length of the CDR3 is 15 residues. Trimming cost V 0 bases and J 3 bases, with 8 bases left between them. The V gene's germline CDR1 is MNHEY and CDR2 SMNVEV (reference sequence). CDR3 protein: CASSLSDAANEKLFF. DNA of the CDR3: TGTGCCAGCAGTTTATCCGATGCGGCTAATGAAAAACTGTTTTTT.

This clonotype was recorded at least ten times. For the CDR3, the DNA is TGCAGCGTGGAGGTGGGGGGCACAGATACGCAGTATTTT. This gives the protein CSVEVGGTDTQYF. J is TRBJ2-3 and V is TRBV29-1, with D perhaps being TRBD1 or TRBD2 (5 bases each). CDR3 size: 13 residues. Trimming removed 6 bases at V and 1 base at J, with 11 bases between. CDR1 is SQVTM, CDR2 ANQGSEA, per germline.

Many counts were recorded for this clonotype. This chain links TRBV20-1 with TRBJ2-1, with D perhaps assigned TRBD1 or TRBD2 (6 bases each). The V gene lost 5 bases and the J gene lost 4 bases, with 18 bases spanning the gap. The CDR3 length is 15 residues. Germline V gives CDR1 DFQATT, CDR2 SNEGSKA (reference sequence). DNA for the CDR3: TGCAGTGCTTCAGAGGGGGGCCCTCCTTACAATGAGCAGTTCTTC. It is translated as CSASEGGPPYNEQFF.

The chain joins TRBV11-3 to TRBJ2-5; possibly TRBD2 for D (5 bases). The germline V gene has CDR1 SGHNT and CDR2 YENEEA. V lost 5 bases and J lost 5, with 12 bases in between. This CDR3 is built from 13 residues. As DNA, the CDR3 is TGTGCCAGCAGCCGCGACACGGGGGAGACCCAGTACTTC. Translation gives CASSRDTGETQYF. Full variable domain (missing parts from reference TRBV11-3 and TRBJ2-5): EAGVVQSPRYKIIEKKQPVAFWCNPISGHNTLYWYLQNLGQGPELLIRYENEEAVDDSQLPKDRFSAERLKGVDSTLKIQPAELGDSAVYLCASSRDTGETQYFGPGTRLLVL.

This clonotype was counted at least ten times. CDR3 protein: CASSVRSTPGANVLTF. CDR3 DNA: TGTGCCAGCAGCGTAAGGTCTACCCCTGGGGCCAACGTCCTGACTTTC. The chain is built from TRBV7-2 and TRBJ2-6; D call uncertain. The germline gives CDR1 SGHTA, CDR2 FQGNSA. This CDR3 is built from 16 residues. V was pared by 5 bases and J by 2 bases, with 13 bases between.

This clonotype was observed at least ten times. This sequence joins TRBV29-1 and TRBJ1-4; 7 nucleotides align to TRBD1. Germline lookup yields CDR1 SQVTM and CDR2 ANQGSEA. This CDR3 has 13 residues. The junction had 6 bases not matched to a gene; V was cut back by 7 bases and J by 4 bases. The CDR3 here is CSGGTDGNEKLFF. The CDR3 nucleotides read TGCAGCGGGGGGACAGACGGTAATGAAAAACTGTTTTTT.

This clonotype was seen ten or more times. The CDR3 protein is CASSPDGPSQPQHF. For the CDR3, the DNA is TGCGCCAGCAGCCCGGACGGACCATCTCAGCCCCAGCATTTT. The J gene is TRBJ1-5, the V gene TRBV5-1; D call uncertain. Germline-derived CDR1 and CDR2 are SGHRS and YFSETQ. Trimming pared 4 bases from V and 6 bases from J, leaving 14 bases between. The CDR3 runs to 14 residues.

This clonotype has ten or more counts. A junction boundary mismatches the germline segment, possibly from a read error. The rearrangement joins TRBV11-2 to TRBJ2-1; maybe TRBD2 (6 bases). Germline V lookup: CDR1 SGHAT, CDR2 FQNNGV. This CDR3 contains 16 residues. As DNA, the CDR3 is TGCGCCAGCAGCTTGGGAGGTAGCGGAGGCTACAATGAGCAGTTCTTC. Protein: CASSLGGSGGYNEQFF.

This clonotype was seen repeatedly, ten times or more. This CDR3 reads CASSDPERGYGYTF. CDR3 nucleotides: TGTGCCAGCAGTGATCCGGAGCGGGGCTATGGCTACACCTTC. The chain uses TRBV6-8 and TRBJ1-2; D not certain. The ends were cut back, 5 bases at V and 4 bases at J, with 14 bases in the middle. From germline, CDR1 is MNHGY and CDR2 SAAAGT. The CDR3 has 14 amino acids.

Concerning this clonotype itself: It is likely a read error: a sequence one base away is far more abundant. The rearrangement joins TRBV5-1 to TRBJ2-1; 7 nucleotides match TRBD2. The CDR3 covers 15 residues. V lost 0 bases, J lost 10 bases, and 10 bases stayed unmatched. Germline CDR1 and CDR2: SGHRS and YFSETQ. This CDR3 is CASSLALGLTYEQFF. CDR3 DNA: TGCGCCAGCAGCTTGGCCCTGGGACTAACCTACGAGCAGTTCTTC.

Many counts were recorded for this clonotype. This rearrangement joins TRBV11-2 to TRBJ2-1; TRBD1 aligns across 8 bases. Germline values: CDR1 SGHAT, CDR2 FQNNGV. V lost 5 bases, J lost 2 bases, and 14 bases stayed unmatched. This CDR3 is built from 18 residues. Here the CDR3 reads CASSPGESGRGPYNEQFF. The CDR3 nucleotides read TGTGCCAGCAGCCCTGGCGAAAGCGGCAGGGGGCCCTACAATGAGCAGTTCTTC.

In this sample, this clonotype turned up many times. The chain employs TRBV12-3 or TRBV12-4 and TRBJ1-5; 8 positions match TRBD1. V shed 5 bases and J 1 base; nucleotides not matched to a gene: 4. The CDR3 is 15 amino acids. The CDR3 region is CASSPQGGSNQPQHF. For the CDR3, the DNA is TGTGCCAGCAGTCCACAGGGGGGGAGCAATCAGCCCCAGCATTTT.

This clonotype was counted many times. This chain uses TRBV7-9 with TRBJ2-3, with TRBD2 identical over 10 bases. The CDR3 is 14 residues long. Trimming at V came to 5 bases and at J to 4 bases, leaving 3 bases not matched to a gene. Germline lookup yields CDR1 SEHNR and CDR2 FQNEAQ (reference sequence). The CDR3: CASSPSGGPDTQYF. In nucleotides, the CDR3 is TGTGCCAGCAGCCCTAGCGGGGGCCCAGATACGCAGTATTTT.

In this sample, this clonotype turned up many times. The CDR3: CASTGGLPTQNTEAFF. CDR3 nucleotide sequence: TGTGCCAGCACCGGAGGGTTGCCGACACAGAACACTGAAGCTTTCTTT. V gene TRBV5-4 combines with J gene TRBJ1-1; D remains unclear. The CDR3 extends over 16 amino acids. Germline CDR1 SGHNT, CDR2 YYREEE (reference sequence). The germline V and J ends were trimmed by 6 bases and 1 base, with 19 bases remaining between them.

This clonotype was detected many times. The rearrangement links TRBV11-2 to TRBJ2-2; TRBD1 agrees at 8 bases. Germline V CDR1 and CDR2: SGHAT, FQNNGV. J lost 7 bases, V lost 3 bases, and 10 bases had no gene match. CDR3 length: 16 residues. CDR3 region: CASSFSRQGAIGELFF. The CDR3 DNA sequence: TGTGCCAGCAGCTTTTCTCGTCAGGGGGCAATCGGGGAGCTGTTTTTT.

This clonotype is a singleton in its sample. A read error is likely here: a far larger clone is one base away. The V and J genes are TRBV9 and TRBJ2-7, with D maybe TRBD2 (5 bases). Germline CDR1 is SGDLS and CDR2 is YYNGEE. The CDR3 has 16 residues. The V and J ends lost 3 bases and 7 bases respectively, with 23 bases between them. The CDR3 DNA sequence: TGTGCCAGCAGCGCCCCCGGGGTAGGCTCCTACAATGAGCAGTACTTC. Protein product: CASSAPGVGSYNEQYF.

This clonotype was seen repeatedly, ten times or more. The rearrangement uses TRBV29-1 and TRBJ2-7; 7 bases fit TRBD1. The CDR3 runs 12 residues. V lost 7 bases, J lost 5 bases, and 8 bases stayed unmatched. CDR1 is SQVTM and CDR2 is ANQGSEA in the germline V gene. The chain's CDR3 is CSAKTGINEQYF. The CDR3 region has the DNA TGCAGCGCAAAGACAGGGATCAACGAGCAGTACTTC.

The table lists this clonotype with many counts. The V gene is TRBV5-1, the J gene TRBJ2-3; 11 bases agree with TRBD2. V shed 4 bases, J shed 6 bases, and the junction held 13 bases outside the gene matches. CDR1 is SGHRS, CDR2 YFSETQ, per germline. The CDR3 length is 17 residues. This chain's CDR3 is CASSPRSHSGGADTQYF. CDR3 sequence (DNA): TGCGCCAGCAGCCCCAGGTCCCATAGCGGGGGGGCGGATACGCAGTATTTT.